This T cell receptor beta chain was obtained from a study of blood T cell repertoires in COVID-19. Study-level information: COVID-19 samples from acute and convalescent phases originated in the United States, Italy and Spain. Sources were T cells, B-cell-depleted T cells, or PBMCs; the material itself was cDNA or gDNA.

The study assigned cohorts using participant-reported clinical history. A remark on this clone: The same CDR3 arises from other DNA sequences in this sample as well.

Authors' processing steps: Amplification of reference gene primers provided the estimated nucleated cell counts. Profiling relied on immunoSEQ multiplex PCR, and the TCRdb table lists in-frame clones only, not all of them. The V and J calls and the clone size are those of that table, but D and trimming were determined from the DNA. The sample records about 250,000 clones, over 75% being singletons. The sequence was obtained from a woman younger than 35 who had recovered from COVID-19. Input material: PBMCs or T cells enriched from blood (not recorded which).

CDR3: CATSDLRDRNNEQFF. CDR3 in DNA: TGTGCCACCAGTGATTTAAGGGACAGAAACAATGAGCAGTTCTTC. The chain carries TRBV24-1 and TRBJ2-1; 7 positions agree with TRBD1. V trimming: 1 base; J trimming: 5 bases; junction bases outside the gene matches: 4. This CDR3 has 15 residues. Germline V gene data show CDR1 as KGHDR and CDR2 as SFDVKD.